The 30 T cell receptor beta chains in this list originate from one sample, sequenced in a study of blood T cell repertoires in COVID-19. Profiling relied on immunoSEQ multiplex PCR, and the TCRdb table lists in-frame clones only, not all of them. The sample yields approximately 230,000 clones, 70% to 85% seen once. Input material: peripheral blood. The receptor set was obtained from a man older than 75 with acute or convalescent COVID-19.

This chain links TRBV19 with TRBJ1-1; unclear D gene. Trimming stripped 8 bases from V and 6 bases from J, with 19 bases between. Germline lookup yields CDR1 LNHDA and CDR2 SQIVND (reference sequence). This CDR3 has 14 residues. For the CDR3, the DNA is TGTGCCAGTTCCTTAACACGAGGGTCCGCTGAAGCTTTCTTT. As protein: CASSLTRGSAEAFF.

This chain links TRBV6-5 with TRBJ2-5, with 7 bases that match TRBD1. Unmatched junction bases numbered 4, after V lost 5 bases and J lost 4 bases. CDR3 length: 13 residues. Germline CDR1 and CDR2: MNHEY and SVGAGI. As DNA, the CDR3 is TGTGCCAGCAGTAGCAGGGGGTCAGAGACCCAGTACTTC. Its translation is CASSSRGSETQYF.

The V gene is TRBV12-3 or TRBV12-4, the J gene TRBJ1-6; D is undetermined. This CDR3 spans 13 amino acids. V lost 6 bases to trimming and J lost 9 bases, with 12 bases between them. CDR3 sequence reads: CASSPGEGSPLHF. The CDR3 bases are TGTGCCAGCAGCCCTGGGGAGGGTTCACCCCTCCACTTT.

This chain uses TRBV6-6 with TRBJ1-1, with D maybe TRBD1 (6 bases). The V and J ends lost 8 bases and 0 bases respectively, with 13 bases between them. Germline V gene lookup returns CDR1 MNHNY and CDR2 SVGAGI (reference sequence). This CDR3 is 14 amino acids long. The CDR3 loop is CASGPGVLNTEAFF. The CDR3 DNA reads as TGTGCCAGCGGCCCAGGGGTCTTGAACACTGAAGCTTTCTTT.

The chain links TRBV5-1 to TRBJ1-1; D remains ambiguous. CDR1 SGHRS and CDR2 YFSETQ come from the germline V gene. V gave up 1 base and J gave up 1 base, with 8 bases separating them. The CDR3 has 14 residues. The CDR3 here is CASSLLRRNTEAFF. The CDR3 bases are TGCGCCAGCAGCTTGTTGAGGCGGAACACTGAAGCTTTCTTT.

This clone was detected once. The rearrangement links TRBV7-9 to TRBJ1-1; D might be TRBD1 (5 bases). This CDR3 has 15 amino acids. With 1 base removed from V and 5 bases from J, the gap between germline ends came to 14 bases. Germline V gives CDR1 SEHNR, CDR2 FQNEAQ (reference sequence). In DNA form, the CDR3 reads TGTGCCAGCAGCTTAGTAGCAGTGAAGGGGACTGAAGCTTTCTTT. Translating gives CASSLVAVKGTEAFF.

V and J are TRBV25-1 and TRBJ2-7; 10 nucleotides match TRBD1. Germline lookup yields CDR1 MGHDK and CDR2 SYGVNS. This CDR3 is 16 amino acids long. V dropped 2 bases and J dropped 6; count of bases not matched to a gene: 10. The CDR3 nucleotides read TGTGCCAGCAGTGAAGTAGGGACAGGGGTCCCCGCCGAGCAGTACTTC. It codes for CASSEVGTGVPAEQYF.

J is TRBJ1-1 and V is TRBV6-5, with 7 positions matching TRBD1. The V and J ends lost 8 bases and 0 bases, in that order; junction bases with no gene match: 6. The CDR3 runs 14 residues. CDR1 and CDR2 (germline): MNHEY, SVGAGI. CDR3 in amino acids: CASLNRGLNTEAFF. The CDR3 DNA reads as TGTGCCAGCCTGAACAGGGGCTTGAACACTGAAGCTTTCTTT.

The V and J genes are TRBV9 and TRBJ1-3; 8 bases match TRBD1. V dropped 7 bases and J dropped 3; count of bases not matched to a gene: 9. The CDR3 spans 15 residues. Germline loops: CDR1 SGDLS, CDR2 YYNGEE. The CDR3: CASDRGRLGGNTIYF. DNA for the CDR3: TGTGCCAGCGACAGGGGAAGGCTAGGTGGAAACACCATATATTTT.

The chain links TRBV30 to TRBJ2-1; D perhaps matches TRBD2 (6 bases). This CDR3 is built from 15 residues. Germline V CDR1 and CDR2: GTSNPN, SVGIG (reference sequence). Trimming stripped 3 bases from V and 8 bases from J, with 20 bases between. The CDR3 loop reads CAWRGGLSAWDEQFF. The CDR3 coding sequence is TGTGCCTGGAGGGGGGGACTTTCCGCCTGGGATGAGCAGTTCTTC. Variable domain in full (rest from reference TRBV30 and TRBJ2-1): SQTIHQWPATLVQPVGSPLSLECTVEGTSNPNLYWYRQAAGRGLQLLFYSVGIGQISSEVPQNLSASRPQDRQFILSSKKLLLSDSGFYLCAWRGGLSAWDEQFFGPGTRLTVL.

This clone was counted a few times. This chain links TRBV28 with TRBJ2-6; 10 bases agree with TRBD1. V shed 5 bases and J 3 bases; nucleotides not matched to a gene: 7. The CDR3 runs to 17 residues. The germline CDR1 and CDR2 sequences are MDHEN and SYDVKM. CDR3: CASSTGTGVFGANVLTF. The CDR3 DNA reads as TGTGCCAGCAGTACCGGGACAGGGGTTTTTGGGGCCAACGTCCTGACTTTC.

The genes are TRBV10-1 and TRBJ1-2, with no clear D. The CDR3 has 13 amino acids. The germline V gene encodes CDR1 WNHNN and CDR2 SYGVQD (reference sequence). The V end lost 5 bases, the J end lost 5 bases, and 12 bases lay between the germline ends. CDR3 nucleotide sequence: TGCGCCAGCAGTTCCGCTAAAACGTATGGCTACACCTTC. Translated, it gives CASSSAKTYGYTF.

The rearrangement uses TRBV11-2 and TRBJ1-1, with D possibly being TRBD1 (5 bases). CDR1 is SGHAT, CDR2 FQNNGV, per germline. Trimming removed 7 bases at V and 0 bases at J, with 15 bases between. The CDR3 runs to 15 residues. Written as DNA, the CDR3 is TGTGCCAGCACCCCGACAGACTTTTTGAACACTGAAGCTTTCTTT. Protein product: CASTPTDFLNTEAFF. The full variable domain, with the rest looked up from reference TRBV11-2 and TRBJ1-1, is EAGVAQSPRYKIIEKRQSVAFWCNPISGHATLYWYQQILGQGPKLLIQFQNNGVVDDSQLPKDRFSAERLKGVDSTLKIQPAKLEDSAVYLCASTPTDFLNTEAFFGQGTRLTVV.

The V call is TRBV10-1, the J call TRBJ1-6; D is unresolved. V lost 2 bases to trimming and J lost 12 bases, with 11 bases between them. Germline V gene data show CDR1 as WNHNN and CDR2 as SYGVQD (reference sequence). This CDR3 is built from 13 residues. This CDR3 reads CASSEKISGPLHF. CDR3 sequence (DNA): TGCGCCAGCAGTGAGAAGATATCGGGACCCCTCCACTTT.

This clone was detected many times. The rearrangement links TRBV30 to TRBJ2-7, with D tentatively TRBD1 (6 bases). There are 14 residues in the CDR3. Trimming took 5 bases from V and 4 from J, leaving 18 bases between them. Germline CDR1 is GTSNPN and CDR2 is SVGIG (reference sequence). The CDR3: CAWGATGWEYEQYF. CDR3 bases: TGTGCCTGGGGGGCGACAGGTTGGGAGTACGAGCAGTACTTC.

V and J are TRBV28 and TRBJ2-2, with 12 nucleotides matching TRBD1. The CDR3 is 16 amino acids. V lost 5 bases and J lost 8; bases outside the gene matches: 9. CDR1 MDHEN and CDR2 SYDVKM come from the germline V gene. CDR3 region: CASSLGTGGFKGELFF. Written as DNA, the CDR3 is TGTGCCAGCAGTCTCGGGACAGGGGGCTTTAAGGGGGAGCTGTTTTTT.

The V gene is TRBV6-5, the J gene TRBJ2-7, with 7 bases fitting TRBD1. The CDR3 has 15 residues. From germline, CDR1 is MNHEY and CDR2 SVGAGI. With 1 base clipped from V and 7 bases from J, the junction kept 10 bases outside the gene matches. The CDR3 bases are TGTGCCAGCAGTTACTGGGGCAGGGGGAATTTTGAGCAGTACTTC. Residues: CASSYWGRGNFEQYF.

The chain is built from TRBV19 and TRBJ1-5; D may be TRBD1 (5 bases). Looked up from germline, CDR1 is LNHDA and CDR2 is SQIVND (reference sequence). V was shortened by 10 bases and J by 0 bases, with 16 bases between the two germline ends. This CDR3 contains 15 residues. CDR3 amino acids: CATRGGGASNQPQHF. The CDR3 DNA reads TGTGCCACACGGGGAGGAGGGGCTAGCAATCAGCCCCAGCATTTT.

This clone was seen a few times. The chain has TRBV5-4 and TRBJ1-6; 9 nucleotides agree with TRBD1. The CDR3 has 16 residues. J lost 6 bases, V lost 4 bases, and 8 bases had no gene match. From germline, CDR1 is SGHNT and CDR2 YYREEE (reference sequence). The chain's CDR3 is CASSPAGTGFNSPLHF. The CDR3 nucleotides are TGTGCCAGCAGCCCCGCCGGGACAGGGTTTAATTCACCCCTCCACTTT.

The chain employs TRBV18 and TRBJ2-2; D is possibly TRBD1 (6 bases). Trimming stripped 5 bases from V and 0 bases from J, with 10 bases between. Germline CDR1 is KGHSH and CDR2 is LQKENI. The CDR3 covers 15 residues. CDR3 protein: CASSLQGSNTGELFF. The CDR3 nucleotides are TGTGCCAGCTCATTACAGGGTTCGAACACCGGGGAGCTGTTTTTT.

The V and J genes are TRBV6-5 and TRBJ1-2; D is perhaps TRBD1 (5 bases). Germline V gene sequence: CDR1 MNHEY, CDR2 SVGAGI. The length of the CDR3 is 12 residues. With 6 bases removed from V and 7 bases from J, the gap between germline ends came to 12 bases. CDR3 sequence: CASRRSGAGYTF. CDR3 nucleotides: TGTGCCAGCAGGAGAAGTGGGGCTGGCTACACCTTC.

The chain recombines TRBV5-1 with TRBJ2-5, with D perhaps TRBD1 (6 bases). The germline V gene encodes CDR1 SGHRS and CDR2 YFSETQ. The CDR3 extends over 15 amino acids. Trimming took 4 bases from V and 2 from J, leaving 15 bases between them. CDR3 sequence reads: CASSPTGWEQETQYF. CDR3 nucleotide sequence: TGCGCCAGCAGCCCGACAGGCTGGGAACAAGAGACCCAGTACTTC.

The chain combines TRBV5-1 with TRBJ1-2; the match to TRBD1 covers 8 bases. V trimming: 4 bases; J trimming: 6 bases; junction bases outside the gene matches: 8. Germline-derived CDR1 and CDR2 are SGHRS and YFSETQ. The CDR3 spans 14 residues. CDR3 sequence reads: CASSQTLTGDGYTF. The DNA for the CDR3 is TGCGCCAGCAGCCAAACACTGACAGGGGATGGCTACACCTTC.

The CDR3 region has the DNA TGTGCCAGCAGTCTTGGACAGACCTATGGCTACACCTTC. Amino acids: CASSLGQTYGYTF. The chain joins TRBV12-3 or TRBV12-4 to TRBJ1-2; the D gene is possibly TRBD1 (6 bases). Trimming stripped 5 bases from V and 4 bases from J, with 11 bases between. There are 13 residues in the CDR3.

The chain employs TRBV24-1 and TRBJ1-6, with D perhaps TRBD1 (5 bases). The CDR3 is 15 amino acids. Trimming left V 5 bases short and J 4 bases short, with 11 bases between. Germline CDR1 reads KGHDR; CDR2 reads SFDVKD. The CDR3 DNA reads TGTGCCACCAGTGCCGGGGGAGGGTATAATTCACCCCTCCACTTT. As protein: CATSAGGGYNSPLHF.

This chain uses TRBV19 with TRBJ1-4; 11 bases align to TRBD1. CDR3 length equals 14 residues. J was trimmed by 7 bases and V by 7 bases; bases with no gene match: 5. Germline CDR1 reads LNHDA; CDR2 reads SQIVND (reference sequence). The CDR3 loop reads CASIPGQGGEKLFF. The DNA of the CDR3 is TGTGCCAGTATCCCGGGACAGGGGGGTGAAAAACTGTTTTTT.

The chain uses TRBV5-1 and TRBJ2-2; a weak D match, TRBD1 (5 bases). Trimming left V 2 bases short and J 3 bases short, with 8 bases between. CDR3 size: 14 residues. Germline V gives CDR1 SGHRS, CDR2 YFSETQ. The CDR3 coding sequence is TGCGCCAGCAGCTTTGGGGCCGACACCGGGGAGCTGTTTTTT. Its translation: CASSFGADTGELFF.

V usage is TRBV28 and J usage is TRBJ1-5, with 7 bases identical to TRBD1. The ends lost 5 bases at V and 1 base at J; junction bases unmatched: 14. This CDR3 has 18 residues. The germline CDR1 and CDR2 sequences are MDHEN and SYDVKM. CDR3 nucleotides: TGTGCCAGCAGTCCCAGGGGGGCGGCACAAGGGAGCAATCAGCCCCAGCATTTT. It translates to CASSPRGAAQGSNQPQHF.

The V and J genes are TRBV3-1 (or the pseudogene TRBV3-2) and TRBJ1-1; possible D gene TRBD1, 6 bases. CDR1 is LGHDT, CDR2 YNNKEL, per germline (reference sequence). Between the trimmed V and J ends, which lost 1 base and 4 bases, there was a span of 13 bases. The CDR3 totals 15 residues. The CDR3 DNA follows: TGTGCCAGCAGCCAAGCTAGGGAGGGGGGCACTGAAGCTTTCTTT. Translated: CASSQAREGGTEAFF.

J is TRBJ1-5 and V is TRBV28; TRBD1 matches at 11 bases. CDR1 is MDHEN and CDR2 is SYDVKM in the germline V gene. The CDR3 loop spans 16 amino acids. The V and J ends lost 8 bases and 4 bases, in that order; junction bases with no gene match: 10. The CDR3 loop reads CASLNRDRGYNQPQHF. CDR3 DNA sequence: TGTGCCAGCCTAAACCGGGACAGGGGGTATAATCAGCCCCAGCATTTT.